This TCR beta chain was profiled in a study of T cell responses to AZD1222 COVID-19 vaccine. Regarding the study as a whole: No day 14 peak samples; only post-peak repertoires were characterized. The donor cohort was predominantly white British with a female majority, and clonal diversity may have been underestimated. Targets within unmutated variant regions were reportedly found for nearly half of spike-specific TCRs.

Sequencing used immunoSEQ multiplex PCR; TCRdb keeps in-frame clones, though not all of them. The sample contains some 200,000 clones, about 94% of which appear only once. In the case of this clone: What it binds is unknown.

Trimming removed 0 bases at V and 4 bases at J, with 4 bases between. Germline V gene sequence: CDR1 LGHNA, CDR2 YSLEER. This CDR3 spans 12 amino acids. The source material was peripheral blood, sampled 28 days after the second dose of the MenACWY control vaccine. The genes are TRBV4-3 and TRBJ2-7; no clear D gene. This sequence was found in an adult who received the MenACWY meningococcal vaccine as a control. CDR3 residues: CASSQDGYEQYF. The CDR3 region has the DNA TGCGCCAGCAGCCAAGATGGGTACGAGCAGTACTTC.